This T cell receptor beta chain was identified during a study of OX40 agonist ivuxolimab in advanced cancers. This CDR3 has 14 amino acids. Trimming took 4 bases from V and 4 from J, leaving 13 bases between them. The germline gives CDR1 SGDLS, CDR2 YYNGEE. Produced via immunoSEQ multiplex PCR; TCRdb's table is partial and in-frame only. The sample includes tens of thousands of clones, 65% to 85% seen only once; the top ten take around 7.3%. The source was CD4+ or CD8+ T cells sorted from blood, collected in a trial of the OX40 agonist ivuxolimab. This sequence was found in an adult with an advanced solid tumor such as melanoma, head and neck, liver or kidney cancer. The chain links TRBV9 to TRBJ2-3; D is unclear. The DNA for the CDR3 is TGTGCCAGCAGCCCACCCCTTGGAGCAGATACGCAGTATTTT. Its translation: CASSPPLGADTQYF.